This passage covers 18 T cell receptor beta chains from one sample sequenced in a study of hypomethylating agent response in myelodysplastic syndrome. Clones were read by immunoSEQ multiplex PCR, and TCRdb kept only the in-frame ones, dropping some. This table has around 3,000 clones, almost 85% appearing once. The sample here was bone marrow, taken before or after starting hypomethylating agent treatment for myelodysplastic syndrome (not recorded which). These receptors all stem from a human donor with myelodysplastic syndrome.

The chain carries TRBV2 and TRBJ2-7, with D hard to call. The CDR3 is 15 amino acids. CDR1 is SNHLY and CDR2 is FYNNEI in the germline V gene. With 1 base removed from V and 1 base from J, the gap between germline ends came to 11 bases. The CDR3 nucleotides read TGTGCCAGCAGTGAAGGGGCGCAGCTTTCCTACGAGCAGTACTTC. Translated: CASSEGAQLSYEQYF.

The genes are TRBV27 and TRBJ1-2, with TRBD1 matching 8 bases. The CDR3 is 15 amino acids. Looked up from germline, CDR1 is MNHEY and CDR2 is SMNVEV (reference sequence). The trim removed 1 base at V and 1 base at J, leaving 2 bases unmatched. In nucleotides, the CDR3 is TGTGCCAGCAGTTTATACGGACAGGGTAACTATGGCTACACCTTC. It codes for CASSLYGQGNYGYTF.

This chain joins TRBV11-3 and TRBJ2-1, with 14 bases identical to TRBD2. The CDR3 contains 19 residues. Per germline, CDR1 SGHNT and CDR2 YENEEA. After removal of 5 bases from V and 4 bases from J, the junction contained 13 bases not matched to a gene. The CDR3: CASSTRLAGGPRVYNEQFF. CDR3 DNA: TGTGCCAGCAGCACCCGACTAGCGGGAGGGCCCAGGGTGTACAATGAGCAGTTCTTC.

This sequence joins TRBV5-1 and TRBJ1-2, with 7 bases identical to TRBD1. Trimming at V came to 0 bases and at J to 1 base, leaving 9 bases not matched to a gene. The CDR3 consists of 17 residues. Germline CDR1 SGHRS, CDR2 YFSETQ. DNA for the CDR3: TGCGCCAGCAGCTTGGGTACGACAGGGTTAAGTAACTATGGCTACACCTTC. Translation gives CASSLGTTGLSNYGYTF. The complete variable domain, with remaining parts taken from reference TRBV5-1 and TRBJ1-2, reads KAGVTQTPRYLIKTRGQQVTLSCSPISGHRSVSWYQQTPGQGLQFLFEYFSETQRNKGNFPGRFSGRQFSNSRSEMNVSTLELGDSALYLCASSLGTTGLSNYGYTFGSGTRLTVV.

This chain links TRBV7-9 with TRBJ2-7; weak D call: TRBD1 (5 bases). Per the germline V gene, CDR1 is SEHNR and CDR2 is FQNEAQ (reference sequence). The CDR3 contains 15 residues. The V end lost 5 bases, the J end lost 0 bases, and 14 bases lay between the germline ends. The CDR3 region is CASSLEVQGSYEQYF. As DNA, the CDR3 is TGTGCCAGCAGCCTAGAAGTCCAGGGCTCCTACGAGCAGTACTTC.

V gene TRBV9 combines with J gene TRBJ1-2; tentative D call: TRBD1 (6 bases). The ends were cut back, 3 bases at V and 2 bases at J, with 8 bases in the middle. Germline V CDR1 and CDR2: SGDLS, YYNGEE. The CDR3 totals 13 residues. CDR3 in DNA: TGTGCCAGCAGCGCGAGGGGGAACTATGGCTACACCTTC. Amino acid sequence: CASSARGNYGYTF.

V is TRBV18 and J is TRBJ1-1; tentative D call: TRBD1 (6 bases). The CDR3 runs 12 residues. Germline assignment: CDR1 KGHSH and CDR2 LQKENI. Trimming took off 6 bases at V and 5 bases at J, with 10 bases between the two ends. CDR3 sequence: CASSQGGTEAFF. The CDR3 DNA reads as TGTGCCAGCTCTCAAGGGGGAACTGAAGCTTTCTTT.

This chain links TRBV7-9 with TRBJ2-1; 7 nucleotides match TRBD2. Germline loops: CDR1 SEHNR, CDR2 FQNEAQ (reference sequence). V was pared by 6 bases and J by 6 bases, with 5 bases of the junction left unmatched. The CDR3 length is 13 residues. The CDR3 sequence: CASSLGGGNEQFF. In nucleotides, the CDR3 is TGTGCCAGCAGTTTGGGGGGGGGCAATGAGCAGTTCTTC.

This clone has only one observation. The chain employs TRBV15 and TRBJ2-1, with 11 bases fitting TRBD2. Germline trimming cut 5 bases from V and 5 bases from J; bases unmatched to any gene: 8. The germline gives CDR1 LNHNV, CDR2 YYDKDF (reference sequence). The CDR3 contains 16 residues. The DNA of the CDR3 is TGTGCCACCAGCGCCCTCGGGACTAGCGGCGACAATGAGCAGTTCTTC. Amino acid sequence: CATSALGTSGDNEQFF.

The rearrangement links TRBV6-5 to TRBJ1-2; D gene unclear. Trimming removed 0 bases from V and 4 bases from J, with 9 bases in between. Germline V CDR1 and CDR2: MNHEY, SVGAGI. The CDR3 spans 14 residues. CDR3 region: CASSYSPQSYGYTF. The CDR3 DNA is TGTGCCAGCAGTTACTCACCCCAGTCCTATGGCTACACCTTC.

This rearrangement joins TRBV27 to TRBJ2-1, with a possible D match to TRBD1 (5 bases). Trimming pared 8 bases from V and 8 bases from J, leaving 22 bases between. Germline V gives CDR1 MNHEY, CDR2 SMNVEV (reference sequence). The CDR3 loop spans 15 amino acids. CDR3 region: CASGLLTVAGDEQFF. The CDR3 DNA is TGTGCCAGCGGGCTTTTGACAGTCGCCGGCGATGAGCAGTTCTTC.

CDR3 sequence (DNA): TGCGCCAGCAGCGGCCTGCCTTCCTACAATGAGCAGTTCTTC. The encoded protein is CASSGLPSYNEQFF. The chain combines TRBV10-2 with TRBJ2-1, with unresolved D. The CDR3 loop spans 14 amino acids. Trimming cost V 6 bases and J 1 base, with 10 bases left between them. CDR1 is WSHSY, CDR2 SAAADI, per germline.

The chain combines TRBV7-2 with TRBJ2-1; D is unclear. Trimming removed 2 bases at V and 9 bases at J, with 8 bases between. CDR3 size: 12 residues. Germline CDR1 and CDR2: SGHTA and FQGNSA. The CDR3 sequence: CASSLSIGEQFF. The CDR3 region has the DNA TGTGCCAGCAGCTTATCTATAGGTGAGCAGTTCTTC.

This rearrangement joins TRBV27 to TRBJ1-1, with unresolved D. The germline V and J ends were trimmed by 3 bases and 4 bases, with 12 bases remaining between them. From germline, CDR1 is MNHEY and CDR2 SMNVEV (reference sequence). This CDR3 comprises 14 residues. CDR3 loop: CASSLVGVGTEAFF. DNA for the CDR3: TGTGCCAGCAGTTTGGTCGGTGTTGGCACTGAAGCTTTCTTT.

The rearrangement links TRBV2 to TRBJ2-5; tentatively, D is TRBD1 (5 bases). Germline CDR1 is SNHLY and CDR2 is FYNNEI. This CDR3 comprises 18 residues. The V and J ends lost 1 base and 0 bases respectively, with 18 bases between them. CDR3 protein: CASSEGRTGWIHQETQYF. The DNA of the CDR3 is TGTGCCAGCAGTGAAGGGCGTACAGGATGGATACACCAAGAGACCCAGTACTTC.

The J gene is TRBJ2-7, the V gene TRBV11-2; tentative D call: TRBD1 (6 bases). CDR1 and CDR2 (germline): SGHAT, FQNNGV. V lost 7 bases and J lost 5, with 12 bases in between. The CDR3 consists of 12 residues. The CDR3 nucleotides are TGTGCCAGCAAGACAGGTGTCGACGAGCAGTACTTC. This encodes CASKTGVDEQYF.

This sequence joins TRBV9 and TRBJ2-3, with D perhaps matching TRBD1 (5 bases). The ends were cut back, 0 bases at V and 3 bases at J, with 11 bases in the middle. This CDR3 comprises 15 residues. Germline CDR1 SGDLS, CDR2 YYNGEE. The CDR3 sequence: CASSVVGDGTDTQYF. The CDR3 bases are TGTGCCAGCAGCGTAGTAGGGGATGGGACAGATACGCAGTATTTT.

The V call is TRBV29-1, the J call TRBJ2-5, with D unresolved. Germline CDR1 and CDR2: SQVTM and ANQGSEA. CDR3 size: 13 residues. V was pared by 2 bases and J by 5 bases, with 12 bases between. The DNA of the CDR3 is TGCAGCGTTGAACTAGTTATAGGGGAGACCCAGTACTTC. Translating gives CSVELVIGETQYF. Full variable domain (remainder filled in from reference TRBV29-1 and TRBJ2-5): SAVISQKPSRDICQRGTSLTIQCQVDSQVTMMFWYRQQPGQSLTLIATANQGSEATYESGFVIDKFPISRPNLTFSTLTVSNMSPEDSSIYLCSVELVIGETQYFGPGTRLLVL.